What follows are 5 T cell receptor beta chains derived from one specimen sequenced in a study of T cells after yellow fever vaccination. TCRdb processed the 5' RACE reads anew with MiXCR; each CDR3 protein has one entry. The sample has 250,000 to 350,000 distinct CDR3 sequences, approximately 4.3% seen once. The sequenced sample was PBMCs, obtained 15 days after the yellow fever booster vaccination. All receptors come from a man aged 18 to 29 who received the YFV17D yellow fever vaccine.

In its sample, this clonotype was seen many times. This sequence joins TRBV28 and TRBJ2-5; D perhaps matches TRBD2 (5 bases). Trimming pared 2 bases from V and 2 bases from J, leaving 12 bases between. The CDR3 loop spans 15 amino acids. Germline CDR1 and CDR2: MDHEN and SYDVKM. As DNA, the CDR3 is TGTGCCAGCAGTTTAGGAGGACGGCAGCAAGAGACCCAGTACTTC. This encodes CASSLGGRQQETQYF.

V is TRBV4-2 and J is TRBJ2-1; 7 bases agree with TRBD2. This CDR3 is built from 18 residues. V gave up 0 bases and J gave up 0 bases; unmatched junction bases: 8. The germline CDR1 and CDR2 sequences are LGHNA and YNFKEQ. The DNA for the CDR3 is TGTGCCAGCAGCCAAGATCTGGCGCGGGGGATCTCCTACAATGAGCAGTTCTTC. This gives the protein CASSQDLARGISYNEQFF.

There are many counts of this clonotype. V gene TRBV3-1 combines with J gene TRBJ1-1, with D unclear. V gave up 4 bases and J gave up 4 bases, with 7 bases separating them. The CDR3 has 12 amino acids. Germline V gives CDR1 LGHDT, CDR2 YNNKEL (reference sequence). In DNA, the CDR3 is TGTGCCAGCAGCCGGCCGGGCACTGAAGCTTTCTTT. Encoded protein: CASSRPGTEAFF.

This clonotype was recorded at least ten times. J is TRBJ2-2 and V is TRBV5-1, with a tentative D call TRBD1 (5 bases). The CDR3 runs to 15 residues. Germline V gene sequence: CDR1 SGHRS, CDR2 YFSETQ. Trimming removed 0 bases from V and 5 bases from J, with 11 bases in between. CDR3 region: CASSLEGQGTGELFF. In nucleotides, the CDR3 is TGCGCCAGCAGCTTGGAGGGCCAGGGAACCGGGGAGCTGTTTTTT. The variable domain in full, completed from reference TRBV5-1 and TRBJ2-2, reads KAGVTQTPRYLIKTRGQQVTLSCSPISGHRSVSWYQQTPGQGLQFLFEYFSETQRNKGNFPGRFSGRQFSNSRSEMNVSTLELGDSALYLCASSLEGQGTGELFFGEGSRLTVL.

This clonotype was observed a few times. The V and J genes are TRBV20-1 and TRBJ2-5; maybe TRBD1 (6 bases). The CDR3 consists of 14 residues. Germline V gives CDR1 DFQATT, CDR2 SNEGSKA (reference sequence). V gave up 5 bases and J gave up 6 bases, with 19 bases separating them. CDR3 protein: CSAWIPGTTQTQYF. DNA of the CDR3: TGCAGTGCTTGGATTCCCGGGACAACGCAGACCCAGTACTTC.